The 17 T cell receptor beta chains below were found in one sample sequenced in a study of shared clonotypes between healthy human individuals. Naive CD8 populations comprised CD45RO-negative cells positively selected for CCR7, excluding terminally differentiated effector memory CD45RA+ cells. Sequenced by immunoSEQ multiplex PCR; TCRdb stores in-frame clones only, minus some. The sample lists about 2 million clones; 85% to 95% were seen once. Sequences were obtained from naive CD8+ T cells sorted from blood. Receptors were obtained from a man between 18 and 29 years old in good health.

This chain joins TRBV5-4 and TRBJ2-7; the match to TRBD1 covers 7 bases. V trimming: 4 bases; J trimming: 6 bases; junction bases outside the gene matches: 10. The germline CDR1 and CDR2 sequences are SGHNT and YYREEE (reference sequence). This CDR3 has 14 amino acids. Here the CDR3 DNA reads TGTGCCAGCAGCCTTCTCTCGGCAGGGGGCGAGCAGTACTTC. Its translation: CASSLLSAGGEQYF.

This sequence joins TRBV19 and TRBJ1-5; 9 bases agree with TRBD1. The junction had 7 bases not matched to a gene; V was cut back by 4 bases and J by 3 bases. The CDR3 has 16 amino acids. Germline loops: CDR1 LNHDA, CDR2 SQIVND (reference sequence). In DNA, the CDR3 is TGTGCCAGTAGTACCTCACAGGGGGCGATCAATCAGCCCCAGCATTTT. This translates into CASSTSQGAINQPQHF.

The rearrangement links TRBV29-1 to TRBJ2-3, with D perhaps TRBD2 (6 bases). Deletions cut 3 bases from V and 5 bases from J, with 9 bases between. CDR1 is SQVTM, CDR2 ANQGSEA, per germline. The CDR3 runs to 12 residues. In DNA form, the CDR3 reads TGCAGCGTTGATTGGGGGGAAGATACGCAGTATTTT. Translated, it gives CSVDWGEDTQYF.

The chain links TRBV19 to TRBJ2-7; D gene ambiguous. Deletions cut 7 bases from V and 4 bases from J, with 11 bases between. CDR3 size: 12 residues. The germline CDR1 and CDR2 sequences are LNHDA and SQIVND (reference sequence). The CDR3: CASKDVQYEQYF. The CDR3, as DNA: TGTGCCAGTAAAGACGTCCAATACGAGCAGTACTTC.

The chain links TRBV4-1 to TRBJ2-5, with D hard to call. Germline loops: CDR1 MGHRA, CDR2 YSYEKL. V was pared by 0 bases and J by 2 bases, with 7 bases between. This CDR3 has 14 amino acids. As DNA, the CDR3 is TGCGCCAGCAGCCAAGATCACAGTCAAGAGACCCAGTACTTC. Translating gives CASSQDHSQETQYF.

This clone was picked up one time. The rearrangement joins TRBV9 to TRBJ2-5; TRBD1 might be the D (6 bases). V was trimmed by 3 bases and J by 5 bases, leaving 14 bases between them. This CDR3 is 14 amino acids long. Germline lookup yields CDR1 SGDLS and CDR2 YYNGEE. Here the CDR3 reads CASSAPGTRETQYF. Written as DNA, the CDR3 is TGTGCCAGCAGCGCCCCCGGGACAAGGGAGACCCAGTACTTC.

The chain joins TRBV7-9 to TRBJ2-7, with TRBD1 matching 11 bases. Germline CDR1 reads SEHNR; CDR2 reads FQNEAQ (reference sequence). This CDR3 is built from 16 residues. The J segment lost 2 bases and the V segment lost 4 bases, leaving 7 bases of the junction unmatched. The CDR3 sequence: CASSSRTGGSTYEQYF. The CDR3 region has the DNA TGTGCCAGCAGCTCACGGACAGGGGGCAGCACCTACGAGCAGTACTTC.

The rearrangement uses TRBV5-8 and TRBJ1-6; 11 nucleotides align to TRBD1. After removal of 4 bases from V and 0 bases from J, the junction contained 6 bases not matched to a gene. Germline-derived CDR1 and CDR2 are SGHTS and YDEGEE. The CDR3 spans 18 residues. The CDR3 coding sequence is TGTGCCAGCAGCCCCGGGACAGGGGGAAGCTCCTATAATTCACCCCTCCACTTT. Encoded protein: CASSPGTGGSSYNSPLHF.

This chain connects TRBV10-3 to TRBJ1-2; D is undetermined. V gave up 8 bases and J gave up 4 bases, with 29 bases separating them. This CDR3 is built from 18 residues. Germline V gives CDR1 ENHRY, CDR2 SYGVKD. The chain's CDR3 is CAIGEDLGRYLRRYGYTF. CDR3 nucleotide sequence: TGTGCCATCGGGGAGGATTTAGGTAGGTATCTGAGGCGCTATGGCTACACCTTC.

J is TRBJ2-1 and V is TRBV5-8; 9 bases fit TRBD1. After removal of 5 bases from V and 5 bases from J, the junction contained 8 bases not matched to a gene. This CDR3 has 15 amino acids. The germline gives CDR1 SGHTS, CDR2 YDEGEE. The CDR3: CASRIEGQGHNEQFF. DNA for the CDR3: TGTGCCAGCAGGATTGAGGGACAGGGTCACAATGAGCAGTTCTTC.

This clone was seen a single time. The chain employs TRBV10-3 and TRBJ1-4, with D possibly being TRBD1 (6 bases). This CDR3 is built from 16 residues. The ends were cut back, 3 bases at V and 8 bases at J, with 19 bases in the middle. The germline gives CDR1 ENHRY, CDR2 SYGVKD. The DNA for the CDR3 is TGTGCCATCAGTGACTTGGCGGGCAGGGGTCCAGAAAAACTGTTTTTT. Its protein is CAISDLAGRGPEKLFF.

V gene TRBV5-4 combines with J gene TRBJ1-1, with D uncertain. Germline loops: CDR1 SGHNT, CDR2 YYREEE (reference sequence). The V and J ends lost 1 base and 6 bases respectively, with 10 bases between them. The CDR3 consists of 13 residues. CDR3 amino acids: CASSLTESAEAFF. The CDR3 DNA reads TGTGCCAGCAGCTTGACGGAAAGCGCTGAAGCTTTCTTT.

The sample holds one count of this clone. This rearrangement joins TRBV30 to TRBJ2-7, with TRBD2 as a possible D gene (6 bases). The germline CDR1 and CDR2 sequences are GTSNPN and SVGIG (reference sequence). This CDR3 is 11 amino acids long. V lost 5 bases, J lost 5 bases, and 10 bases lay in between. The CDR3, as DNA: TGTGCCTGGGTCAGGGAGGACGAGCAGTACTTC. Translated, it gives CAWVREDEQYF.

V gene TRBV30 combines with J gene TRBJ1-5; D is unresolved. CDR1 and CDR2 (germline): GTSNPN, SVGIG (reference sequence). The V and J ends lost 3 bases and 4 bases respectively, with 7 bases between them. The CDR3 spans 12 residues. CDR3 residues: CAWSDQNQPQHF. CDR3 in DNA: TGTGCCTGGAGCGATCAAAATCAGCCCCAGCATTTT.

This chain links TRBV7-9 with TRBJ2-1, with D possibly matching TRBD2 (6 bases). The CDR3 contains 13 residues. The ends were cut back, 11 bases at V and 9 bases at J, with 20 bases in the middle. Germline V gene sequence: CDR1 SEHNR, CDR2 FQNEAQ (reference sequence). The CDR3 DNA follows: TGTGCCGGAACAGGACTACACGGGAGTGAGCAGTTCTTC. Amino acid sequence: CAGTGLHGSEQFF.

The rearrangement joins TRBV7-6 to TRBJ2-2; a weak D match, TRBD2 (5 bases). CDR3 size: 14 residues. Germline CDR1 is SGHVS and CDR2 is FNYEAQ. The germline V and J ends were trimmed by 0 bases and 5 bases, with 7 bases remaining between them. CDR3 coding DNA: TGTGCCAGCAGCTTAGCGGAGGATACCGGGGAGCTGTTTTTT. Its translation is CASSLAEDTGELFF.

The chain links TRBV7-3 to TRBJ2-7, with TRBD2 as a possible D gene (5 bases). The V and J ends lost 2 bases and 0 bases respectively, with 8 bases between them. The CDR3 length is 14 residues. Germline V gene sequence: CDR1 SGHTA, CDR2 FQGTGA. In DNA, the CDR3 is TGTGCCAGCAGCTTAGGCGGACTCTCCTACGAGCAGTACTTC. It is translated as CASSLGGLSYEQYF. The whole variable domain, filled in from reference TRBV7-3 and TRBJ2-7, reads GAGVSQTPSNKVTEKGKYVELRCDPISGHTALYWYRQSLGQGPEFLIYFQGTGAADDSGLPNDRFFAVRPEGSVSTLKIQRTERGDSAVYLCASSLGGLSYEQYFGPGTRLTVT.